Below are 8 T cell receptor beta chains sequenced from a single sample in a study of T cells in tuberculosis. Time point defined: new active TB diagnosis, blood taken before or within 7 days of starting treatment. The table came from immunoSEQ multiplex PCR; TCRdb's copy has only in-frame clones and leaves some out. Of roughly 32,000 clones listed, 80% to 95% are singletons. Sequences were derived from PBMCs, sampled at tuberculosis diagnosis. All receptors come from an adult with tuberculosis.

The chain carries TRBV7-6 and TRBJ2-7, with D possibly TRBD1 on 5 matching bases. The CDR3 is made up of 14 amino acids. CDR1 SGHVS and CDR2 FNYEAQ come from the germline V gene. V lost 1 base and J lost 5, with 12 bases in between. As DNA, the CDR3 is TGTGCCAGCAGCTTAGAAGCAGGGTCCAACGAGCAGTACTTC. Its translation is CASSLEAGSNEQYF.

This clone was counted a single time. The gene calls are TRBV5-4 and TRBJ2-3; 7 bases line up with TRBD2. The CDR3 covers 15 residues. Per the germline V gene, CDR1 is SGHNT and CDR2 is YYREEE (reference sequence). With V trimmed by 3 bases and J by 5 bases, 9 bases remained unmatched. DNA of the CDR3: TGTGCCAGCAGCTCCCAGCGGGGATGGGAAGATACGCAGTATTTT. Translated: CASSSQRGWEDTQYF. Filled out from reference TRBV5-4 and TRBJ2-3, the complete variable domain reads ETGVTQSPTHLIKTRGQQVTLRCSSQSGHNTVSWYQQALGQGPQFIFQYYREEENGRGNFPPRFSGLQFPNYSSELNVNALELDDSALYLCASSSQRGWEDTQYFGPGTRLTVL.

The chain is built from TRBV7-8 and TRBJ1-1, with 9 positions matching TRBD1. The CDR3 covers 13 residues. The V segment lost 4 bases and the J segment 5 bases; nucleotides outside the gene matches: 2. In germline, CDR1 is SGHVS, CDR2 FQNEAQ. CDR3 residues: CASSSDRGTEAFF. The CDR3 nucleotides read TGTGCCAGCAGCTCGGACAGGGGAACTGAAGCTTTCTTT.

The gene calls are TRBV2 and TRBJ1-5; D remains unclear. The CDR3 loop spans 15 amino acids. V lost 2 bases and J 6 bases, leaving 14 bases between the germline ends. Germline V gives CDR1 SNHLY, CDR2 FYNNEI. CDR3: CASSESLGEGQPQHF. The CDR3 DNA sequence: TGTGCCAGCAGTGAAAGTCTAGGAGAGGGTCAGCCCCAGCATTTT.

This chain links TRBV27 with TRBJ2-5, with D hard to call. Trimming shortened V by 4 bases and J by 5 bases, and 8 bases separated the two germline ends. The CDR3 has 12 residues. CDR1 MNHEY and CDR2 SMNVEV come from the germline V gene (reference sequence). CDR3 nucleotide sequence: TGTGCCAGCAGTTATTTCGGGGAGACCCAGTACTTC. Protein product: CASSYFGETQYF.

The chain couples TRBV2 to TRBJ1-1; D is unclear. Trimming left V 0 bases short and J 3 bases short, with 11 bases between. CDR1 and CDR2 (germline): SNHLY, FYNNEI. The CDR3 is 15 residues long. CDR3 DNA: TGTGCCAGCAGTGAAGCGCAGGCGAGGGACACTGAAGCTTTCTTT. Amino acid sequence: CASSEAQARDTEAFF.

The chain joins TRBV5-1 to TRBJ1-4; 10 nucleotides match TRBD1. The CDR3 contains 18 residues. Germline V lookup: CDR1 SGHRS, CDR2 YFSETQ. Losses at the gene ends were 0 bases for V and 0 bases for J; bases not matched to a gene: 5. For the CDR3, the DNA is TGCGCCAGCAGCTTGGACGGGACAGGGGTTGCAACTAATGAAAAACTGTTTTTT. Translation gives CASSLDGTGVATNEKLFF.

V usage is TRBV6-5 and J usage is TRBJ1-1, with TRBD1 matching over 9 bases. Germline V lookup: CDR1 MNHEY, CDR2 SVGAGI. The CDR3 loop spans 14 amino acids. Losses at the gene ends were 5 bases for V and 4 bases for J; bases not matched to a gene: 5. In nucleotides, the CDR3 is TGTGCCAGCAGTCTACAGGGGGCCGGCACTGAAGCTTTCTTT. Its translation is CASSLQGAGTEAFF.